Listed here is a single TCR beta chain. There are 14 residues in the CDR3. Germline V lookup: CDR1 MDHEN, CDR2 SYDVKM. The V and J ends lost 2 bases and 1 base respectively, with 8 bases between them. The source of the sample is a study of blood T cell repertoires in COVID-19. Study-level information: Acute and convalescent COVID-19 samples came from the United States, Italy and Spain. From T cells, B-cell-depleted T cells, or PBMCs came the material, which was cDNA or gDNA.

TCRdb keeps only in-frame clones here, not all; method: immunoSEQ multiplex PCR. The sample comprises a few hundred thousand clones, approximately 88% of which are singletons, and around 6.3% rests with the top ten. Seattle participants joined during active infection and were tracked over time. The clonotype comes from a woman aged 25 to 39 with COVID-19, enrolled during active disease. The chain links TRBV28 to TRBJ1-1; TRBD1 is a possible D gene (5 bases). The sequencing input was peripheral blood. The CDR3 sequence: CASSLGAGNTEAFF. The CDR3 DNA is TGTGCCAGCAGTTTAGGGGCAGGGAACACTGAAGCTTTCTTT.